The clone carrying this T cell receptor beta chain was counted a single time. Its antigen is not known. A junction boundary mismatches the germline segment, possibly from a read error. Synthesis of TCR beta cDNA was carried out from approximately 470 ng total RNA with a constant-region primer. What produced the TCR beta libraries was three nested multiplex PCR rounds using slightly modified ARM-PCR. Both of the initial two PCR rounds ran for about 9 cycles and employed TRBV1-TRBV30 forward primers alongside a C-beta reverse primer. TCRdb itself ran the multiplex PCR reads through MiXCR, one entry per CDR3 protein. This sample yields about 330,000 distinct CDR3 sequences, of which approximately 65% are seen a single time; approximately 5.9% belongs to the top ten. Researchers drew blood RNA from unsorted whole blood and extracted germline DNA as well. The data were taken from a study of tumor-infiltrating lymphocytes in primary liver carcinoma. Overall study context: Primary liver carcinoma in the patients was surgically resected. Stage T1-T3 N0M0 tumors spanned about 4 to 11 cm. Yields of productive TCRbeta reads ranged from roughly 3.5 to 7.13 million per sample and were similar across tissue types.

Whole-study findings and limits: Tumor samples exhibited a significantly greater top-250-clone fraction than blood samples (p = 0.039).

This CDR3 comprises 15 residues. Per germline, CDR1 SGHAT and CDR2 FQDESV (reference sequence). This TCR was recovered from a man aged 35 to 55 with primary liver carcinoma and hepatitis B virus infection. Source material: peripheral blood. The V call is TRBV11-1, the J call TRBJ2-3; no firm D call. CDR3 bases: TGTACCAGCAGTCTCTTGTTACCCCCCACAGATACGCAGTATTTT. This translates into CTSSLLLPPTDTQYF.